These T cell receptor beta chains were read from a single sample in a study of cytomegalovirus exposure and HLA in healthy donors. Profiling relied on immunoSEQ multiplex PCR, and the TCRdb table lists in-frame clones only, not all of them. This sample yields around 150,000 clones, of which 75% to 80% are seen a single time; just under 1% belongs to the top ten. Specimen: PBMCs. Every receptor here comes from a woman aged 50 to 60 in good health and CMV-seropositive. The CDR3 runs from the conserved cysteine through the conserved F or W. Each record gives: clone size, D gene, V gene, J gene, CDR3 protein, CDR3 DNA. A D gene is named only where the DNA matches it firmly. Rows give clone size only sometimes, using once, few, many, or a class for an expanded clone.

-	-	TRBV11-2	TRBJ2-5	CASSLYRGGPETQYF	TGTGCCAGCAGCTTATACCGAGGAGGGCCGGAGACCCAGTACTTC
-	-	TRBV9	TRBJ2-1	CASSVASPSDEQFF	TGTGCCAGCAGCGTAGCTTCACCGAGCGATGAGCAGTTCTTC
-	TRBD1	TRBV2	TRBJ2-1	CASRTGGIYNEQFF	TGTGCCAGCAGGACAGGGGGGATTTACAATGAGCAGTTCTTC
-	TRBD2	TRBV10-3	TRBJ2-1	CAISGGRSGRTGNEQFF	TGTGCCATCAGCGGGGGACGTAGCGGGAGGACGGGTAATGAGCAGTTCTTC
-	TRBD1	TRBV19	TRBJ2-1	CASSITGTAYNEQFF	TGTGCCAGTAGTATCACCGGGACAGCTTACAATGAGCAGTTCTTC
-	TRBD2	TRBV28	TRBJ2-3	CASSLHSGDANTQYF	TGTGCCAGCAGCCTACACAGCGGGGACGCCAATACGCAGTATTTT
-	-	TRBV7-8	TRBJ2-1	CASSLTRFTTSSYNEQFF	TGTGCCAGCAGCCTAACCCGATTCACTACGAGCTCCTACAATGAGCAGTTCTTC
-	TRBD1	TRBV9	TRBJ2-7	CASSRTGQGDSYEQYF	TGTGCCAGCAGCCGAACCGGACAGGGAGACTCCTACGAGCAGTACTTC
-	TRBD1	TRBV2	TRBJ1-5	CASSKTGGQQPQHF	TGTGCCAGCAGTAAAACAGGGGGCCAACAGCCCCAGCATTTT
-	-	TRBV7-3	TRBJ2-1	CASSSLSGASYNEQFF	TGTGCCAGCAGCTCCCTTAGCGGAGCCTCCTACAATGAGCAGTTCTTC
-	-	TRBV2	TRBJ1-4	CASRNSRSGKLFF	TGTGCCAGCAGAAATAGTCGTAGTGGAAAACTGTTTTTT
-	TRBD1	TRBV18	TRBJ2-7	CASSPPRGTGGGEQYF	TGTGCCAGCTCACCGCCCCGTGGGACAGGGGGCGGCGAGCAGTACTTC
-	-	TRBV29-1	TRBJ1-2	CSVGEGVHGYTF	TGCAGCGTTGGCGAGGGGGTCCATGGCTACACCTTC
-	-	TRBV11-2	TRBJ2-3	CASSPWGGLSTDTQYF	TGTGCCAGCAGCCCCTGGGGGGGCCTTAGCACAGATACGCAGTATTTT
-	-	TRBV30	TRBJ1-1	CAWTGSSRTEAFF	TGTGCCTGGACCGGGTCCAGTCGAACTGAAGCTTTCTTT
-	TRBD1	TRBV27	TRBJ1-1	CASSLVPGTEAFF	TGTGCCAGCAGTCTAGTACCCGGGACAGAGGCTTTCTTT
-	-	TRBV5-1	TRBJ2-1	CASSLVGQGGNEQFF	TGCGCCAGCAGCTTGGTTGGGCAGGGCGGAAATGAGCAGTTCTTC
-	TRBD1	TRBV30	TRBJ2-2	CAWSSQGTGELFF	TGTGCCTGGAGTTCACAGGGGACCGGGGAGCTGTTTTTT
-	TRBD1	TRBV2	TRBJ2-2	CASSVGTGPAKDTGELFF	TGTGCCAGCAGTGTAGGGACAGGGCCGGCGAAGGACACCGGGGAGCTGTTTTTT
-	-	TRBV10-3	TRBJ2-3	CAISEPSTDTQYF	TGTGCCATCAGTGAGCCAAGCACAGATACGCAGTATTTT
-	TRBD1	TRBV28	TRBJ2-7	CASSPPGQGSYEQYF	TGTGCCAGCAGTCCGCCGGGACAGGGGTCGTACGAGCAGTACTTC
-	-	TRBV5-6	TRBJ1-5	CASSSRTKGLYQPQHF	TGTGCCAGCAGCTCCCGGACGAAGGGGCTGTATCAGCCCCAGCATTTT
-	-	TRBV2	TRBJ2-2	CASSAGRGTGELFF	TGTGCCAGCAGTGCTGGGCGTGGGACCGGGGAGCTGTTTTTT
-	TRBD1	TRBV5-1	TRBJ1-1	CASSTGQGNTEAFF	TGCGCCAGCAGCACGGGACAGGGGAACACTGAAGCTTTCTTT
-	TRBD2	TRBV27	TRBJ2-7	CASSWRGRGYEQYF	TGTGCCAGCAGTTGGCGAGGGAGGGGCTACGAGCAGTACTTC
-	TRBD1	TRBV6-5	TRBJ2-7	CASSATGGRYEQYF	TGTGCCAGCAGTGCGACAGGGGGCCGCTACGAGCAGTACTTC
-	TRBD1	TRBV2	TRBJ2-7	CASRGQGASSYEQYF	TGTGCCAGCAGGGGACAGGGCGCCTCCTCCTACGAGCAGTACTTC
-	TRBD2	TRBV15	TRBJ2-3	CATSRGGTDTQYF	TGTGCCACCAGCCGGGGGGGCACAGATACGCAGTATTTT
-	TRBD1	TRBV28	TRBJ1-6	CASSLGQSNSPLHF	TGTGCCAGCAGTTTGGGACAGAGCAATTCACCCCTCCACTTT
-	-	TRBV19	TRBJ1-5	CASSNPGLSNQPQHF	TGTGCCAGTAGTAACCCGGGACTGAGCAATCAGCCCCAGCATTTT
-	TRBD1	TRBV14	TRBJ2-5	CASSQGDRGLRQETQYF	TGTGCCAGCAGCCAAGGAGACAGGGGGCTTCGGCAAGAGACCCAGTACTTC
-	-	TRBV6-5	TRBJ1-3	CASSTPGDGNTIYF	TGTGCCAGCAGTACTCCGGGAGATGGAAACACCATATATTTT
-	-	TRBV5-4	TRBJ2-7	CASSFSGSEWYEQYF	TGTGCCAGCAGCTTTTCGGGGAGTGAGTGGTACGAGCAGTACTTC
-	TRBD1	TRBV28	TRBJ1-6	CASSLFGTGGNSPLHF	TGTGCCAGCAGTTTATTTGGGACAGGGGGTAATTCACCCCTCCACTTT
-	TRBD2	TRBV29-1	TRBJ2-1	CSAGTNYNEQFF	TGCAGCGCCGGGACTAACTACAATGAGCAGTTCTTC
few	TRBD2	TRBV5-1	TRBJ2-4	CASSLTSGLFQYF	TGCGCCAGCAGCTTGACTAGCGGGCTCTTTCAGTACTTC
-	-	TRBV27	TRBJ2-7	CASSLGAISYEQYF	TGTGCCAGCAGTTTGGGGGCTATATCCTACGAGCAGTACTTC
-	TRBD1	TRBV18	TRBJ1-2	CASSSDRGHGGYTF	TGTGCCAGCTCATCGGACAGGGGGCACGGGGGCTACACCTTC
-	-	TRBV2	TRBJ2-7	CASMRVPGQTSYEQYF	TGTGCCAGCATGAGGGTCCCGGGACAGACTAGTTACGAGCAGTACTTC
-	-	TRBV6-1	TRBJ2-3	CASSENGLDTQYF	TGTGCCAGCAGTGAAAACGGGTTAGATACGCAGTATTTT
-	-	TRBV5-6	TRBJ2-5	CASSLSGNQETQYF	TGTGCCAGCAGCCTTAGCGGTAACCAAGAGACCCAGTACTTC
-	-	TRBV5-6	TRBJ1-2	CASSQHENYGYTF	TGTGCCAGCAGCCAACACGAAAACTATGGCTACACCTTC
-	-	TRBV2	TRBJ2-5	CASSVGRGQETQYF	TGTGCCAGCAGTGTAGGCAGGGGCCAAGAGACCCAGTACTTC
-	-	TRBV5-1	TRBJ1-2	CASRNSGLPNYGYTF	TGCGCCAGCAGAAATTCGGGACTTCCGAACTATGGCTACACCTTC
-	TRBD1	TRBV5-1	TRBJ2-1	CASSEDRDNEQFF	TGCGCCAGCAGCGAGGACAGGGACAATGAGCAGTTCTTC
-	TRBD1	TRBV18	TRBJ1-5	CASSLGQASHQPQHF	TGTGCCAGCTCACTCGGACAGGCCAGCCATCAGCCCCAGCATTTT
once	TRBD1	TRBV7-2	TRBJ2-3	CASSVGDRGADTQYF	TGTGCCAGCAGCGTCGGGGACAGGGGGGCAGATACGCAGTATTTT
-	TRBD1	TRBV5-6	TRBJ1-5	CASSRDSYSNQPQHF	TGTGCCAGCAGCCGGGACAGTTATAGCAATCAGCCCCAGCATTTT
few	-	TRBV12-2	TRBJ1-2	CASRTQDGTNYGYTF	TGTGCAAGTCGCACCCAGGACGGGACAAACTATGGCTACACCTTC
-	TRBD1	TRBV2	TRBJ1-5	CASSEYRGSAGQPQHF	TGTGCCAGCAGTGAGTACAGGGGATCGGCAGGTCAGCCCCAGCATTTT
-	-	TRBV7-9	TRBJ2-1	CASGRGGGYNEQFF	TGTGCCAGCGGCAGGGGCGGGGGTTACAATGAGCAGTTCTTC
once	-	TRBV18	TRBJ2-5	CASSPPSRSQETQYF	TGTGCCAGCTCACCACCCTCGCGTAGCCAGGAGACCCAGTACTTC